The source of this T cell receptor (beta chain) is a study of cytomegalovirus exposure and HLA in healthy donors. The PCR used 60 Vbeta and 13 Jbeta primers. The repertoire was sequenced with immunoSEQ multiplex PCR; TCRdb's copy has only in-frame clones and lacks some. The sample shows 80,000 to 100,000 clones, around 75% of them seen only once. This CDR3 spans 16 amino acids. Germline V gene sequence: CDR1 SEHNR, CDR2 FQNEAQ (reference sequence). Trimming removed 1 base from V and 0 bases from J, with 7 bases in between. The sequencing input was PBMCs. The V call is TRBV7-9, the J call TRBJ1-6; D gene ambiguous. The receptor's source is a man between 18 and 29 years old in good health and CMV-seropositive. CDR3 loop: CASSLDRGSYNSPLHF. CDR3 nucleotide sequence: TGTGCCAGCAGCTTAGATCGGGGCTCCTATAATTCACCCCTCCACTTT.